These 8 T cell receptor beta chains originate from one sample sequenced in a study of blood T cells in healthy people across ages (dated by TCRdb to 2015 to 2017). The library was built by means of 5' RACE. Instrument on record: Illumina HiSeq 2500. A second roughly 6 to 12 cycle PCR used a sample-barcoded 5' primer and a J-beta primer mix. TCRdb reran the public reads through fastp at Q25 and MiXCR, keeping productive beta chains. Identical CDR3 protein sequences are pooled into one entry, listed with their most common genes and DNA. For this sample there are fewer than 1,200,000 distinct CDR3 sequences; approximately 26% appear just once. The ten largest clonotypes hold 0.75% of the sample. The same data also contributed to another study, on T cells of mothers and their children.

The sequenced material came from blood. These receptors all come from a girl aged 2-10 years in good health.

The J gene is TRBJ2-7, the V gene TRBV28, with a possible D match to TRBD2 (7 bases). Germline loops: CDR1 MDHEN, CDR2 SYDVKM. Trimming left V 6 bases short and J 1 base short, with 13 bases between. The CDR3 contains 14 residues. CDR3 sequence reads: CASSWGGGSYEQYF. In DNA form, the CDR3 reads TGTGCCAGCAGCTGGGGAGGGGGGTCCTACGAGCAGTACTTC.

V usage is TRBV29-1 and J usage is TRBJ2-7; 8 bases align to TRBD1. The J segment lost 1 base and the V segment lost 4 bases, leaving 9 bases of the junction unmatched. The CDR3 has 15 residues. Looked up from germline, CDR1 is SQVTM and CDR2 is ANQGSEA. CDR3 nucleotides: TGCAGCGTTGTACAGGGGGAATATATGTCCTACGAGCAGTACTTC. This sequence encodes CSVVQGEYMSYEQYF.

This clonotype has a handful of counts. A read error is likely, as this CDR3 ends without the conserved phenylalanine or tryptophan. J is TRBJ1-4 and V is TRBV5-6, with 9 bases identical to TRBD1. In germline, CDR1 is SGHDT, CDR2 YYEEEE. V shed 7 bases and J 7 bases; nucleotides not matched to a gene: 5. The CDR3 runs to 13 residues. The CDR3 is CASGTGSGEKLFS. The CDR3, as DNA: TGTGCCAGCGGGACAGGGAGCGGTGAAAAACTGTTTTCT.

A word on this clonotype: It may be a read error: a sequence one base away is much more abundant. The chain combines TRBV27 with TRBJ2-7; D is unresolved. The J call could be wrong; TRBJ2-1 is a better fit for the DNA end. The CDR3 runs to 15 residues. Germline-derived CDR1 and CDR2 are MNHEY and SMNVEV (reference sequence). This chain's CDR3 is CASSPAGIPYNEQFF. DNA for the CDR3: TGTGCCAGCAGCCCTGCAGGTATTCCCTACAATGAGCAGTTCTTC.

On this clonotype: Likely a read error: the CDR3 ends without its conserved phenylalanine or tryptophan. The chain carries TRBV5-1 and TRBJ2-6; D not certain. Trimming pared 4 bases from V and 4 bases from J, leaving 15 bases between. Germline-derived CDR1 and CDR2 are SGHRS and YFSETQ. The CDR3 sequence is 16 residues long. The CDR3 region has the DNA TGCGCCAGCAGCCCTGTAGGGTGGATGGGGGCCAACGTCCTGACTATC. Protein sequence: CASSPVGWMGANVLTI.

V gene TRBV6-1 combines with J gene TRBJ2-3; D remains unclear. The CDR3 consists of 12 residues. Trimming left V 2 bases short and J 4 bases short, with 4 bases between. Per the germline V gene, CDR1 is MNHNS and CDR2 is SASEGT. CDR3 sequence: CASSEFSDTQYF. DNA for the CDR3: TGTGCCAGCAGTGAATTTTCAGATACGCAGTATTTT.

V gene TRBV7-2 combines with J gene TRBJ1-3; D is possibly TRBD1 (6 bases). Germline V lookup: CDR1 SGHTA, CDR2 FQGNSA. The germline V and J ends were trimmed by 3 bases and 0 bases, with 9 bases remaining between them. The CDR3 is 15 amino acids. CDR3: CASSFSQGSGNTIYF. As DNA, the CDR3 is TGTGCCAGCAGCTTCTCACAGGGCTCTGGAAACACCATATATTTT. Supplemented by reference TRBV7-2 and TRBJ1-3, the full variable domain reads GAGVSQSPSNKVTEKGKDVELRCDPISGHTALYWYRQSLGQGLEFLIYFQGNSAPDKSGLPSDRFSAERTGGSVSTLTIQRTQQEDSAVYLCASSFSQGSGNTIYFGEGSWLTVV.

The chain links TRBV6-2 or TRBV6-3 to TRBJ2-1, with D possibly matching TRBD1 (6 bases). The CDR3 loop spans 16 amino acids. Trimming took 0 bases from V and 7 from J, leaving 16 bases between them. Germline V CDR1 and CDR2: MNHEY, SVGEGT. CDR3 sequence (DNA): TGTGCCAGCAGTTACTCGTACTCGACAGGCCCAAATGAGCAGTTCTTC. Translating it yields CASSYSYSTGPNEQFF.